The present entry profiles one T cell receptor (beta chain) with its context. Its target is unknown. Measured with immunoSEQ multiplex PCR; TCRdb has only the in-frame clones, and not every one. The profile shows about 1,900 clones, roughly 89% of them singletons. This sample is part of a study of chemoradiotherapy in HPV16-positive cancers. Overall study results and limits: During treatment, candidate HPV-specific clones and E7-related motifs expanded in tumor.

Germline assignment: CDR1 SGHTA and CDR2 FQGNSA. The CDR3 is 15 amino acids. V lost 3 bases, J lost 5 bases, and 6 bases stayed unmatched. The sequence came from a human donor with HPV-associated anogenital cancer. Sample: tumor tissue, taken from a patient who underwent chemoradiotherapy. V gene TRBV7-2 combines with J gene TRBJ2-2, with 7 positions matching TRBD2. The chain's CDR3 is CASSFKGRETGELFF. Written as DNA, the CDR3 is TGTGCCAGCAGCTTTAAGGGGCGGGAGACCGGGGAGCTGTTTTTT.